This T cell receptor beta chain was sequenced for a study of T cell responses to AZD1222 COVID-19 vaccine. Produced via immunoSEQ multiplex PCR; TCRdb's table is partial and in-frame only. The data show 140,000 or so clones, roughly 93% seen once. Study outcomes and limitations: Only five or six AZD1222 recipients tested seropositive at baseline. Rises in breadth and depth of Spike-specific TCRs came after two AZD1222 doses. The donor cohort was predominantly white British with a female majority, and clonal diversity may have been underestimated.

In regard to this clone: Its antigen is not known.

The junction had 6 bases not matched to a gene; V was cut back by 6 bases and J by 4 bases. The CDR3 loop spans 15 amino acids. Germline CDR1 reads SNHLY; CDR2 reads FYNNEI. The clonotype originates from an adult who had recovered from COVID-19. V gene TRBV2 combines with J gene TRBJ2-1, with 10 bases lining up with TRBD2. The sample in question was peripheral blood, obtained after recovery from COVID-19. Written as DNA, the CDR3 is TGTGCCAGCAGGAGGACTAGCGGCAATTACAATGAGCAGTTCTTC. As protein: CASRRTSGNYNEQFF. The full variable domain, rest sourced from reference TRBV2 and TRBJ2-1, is EPEVTQTPSHQVTQMGQEVILRCVPISNHLYFYWYRQILGQKVEFLVSFYNNEISEKSEIFDDQFSVERPDGSNFTLKIRSTKLEDSAMYFCASRRTSGNYNEQFFGPGTRLTVL.